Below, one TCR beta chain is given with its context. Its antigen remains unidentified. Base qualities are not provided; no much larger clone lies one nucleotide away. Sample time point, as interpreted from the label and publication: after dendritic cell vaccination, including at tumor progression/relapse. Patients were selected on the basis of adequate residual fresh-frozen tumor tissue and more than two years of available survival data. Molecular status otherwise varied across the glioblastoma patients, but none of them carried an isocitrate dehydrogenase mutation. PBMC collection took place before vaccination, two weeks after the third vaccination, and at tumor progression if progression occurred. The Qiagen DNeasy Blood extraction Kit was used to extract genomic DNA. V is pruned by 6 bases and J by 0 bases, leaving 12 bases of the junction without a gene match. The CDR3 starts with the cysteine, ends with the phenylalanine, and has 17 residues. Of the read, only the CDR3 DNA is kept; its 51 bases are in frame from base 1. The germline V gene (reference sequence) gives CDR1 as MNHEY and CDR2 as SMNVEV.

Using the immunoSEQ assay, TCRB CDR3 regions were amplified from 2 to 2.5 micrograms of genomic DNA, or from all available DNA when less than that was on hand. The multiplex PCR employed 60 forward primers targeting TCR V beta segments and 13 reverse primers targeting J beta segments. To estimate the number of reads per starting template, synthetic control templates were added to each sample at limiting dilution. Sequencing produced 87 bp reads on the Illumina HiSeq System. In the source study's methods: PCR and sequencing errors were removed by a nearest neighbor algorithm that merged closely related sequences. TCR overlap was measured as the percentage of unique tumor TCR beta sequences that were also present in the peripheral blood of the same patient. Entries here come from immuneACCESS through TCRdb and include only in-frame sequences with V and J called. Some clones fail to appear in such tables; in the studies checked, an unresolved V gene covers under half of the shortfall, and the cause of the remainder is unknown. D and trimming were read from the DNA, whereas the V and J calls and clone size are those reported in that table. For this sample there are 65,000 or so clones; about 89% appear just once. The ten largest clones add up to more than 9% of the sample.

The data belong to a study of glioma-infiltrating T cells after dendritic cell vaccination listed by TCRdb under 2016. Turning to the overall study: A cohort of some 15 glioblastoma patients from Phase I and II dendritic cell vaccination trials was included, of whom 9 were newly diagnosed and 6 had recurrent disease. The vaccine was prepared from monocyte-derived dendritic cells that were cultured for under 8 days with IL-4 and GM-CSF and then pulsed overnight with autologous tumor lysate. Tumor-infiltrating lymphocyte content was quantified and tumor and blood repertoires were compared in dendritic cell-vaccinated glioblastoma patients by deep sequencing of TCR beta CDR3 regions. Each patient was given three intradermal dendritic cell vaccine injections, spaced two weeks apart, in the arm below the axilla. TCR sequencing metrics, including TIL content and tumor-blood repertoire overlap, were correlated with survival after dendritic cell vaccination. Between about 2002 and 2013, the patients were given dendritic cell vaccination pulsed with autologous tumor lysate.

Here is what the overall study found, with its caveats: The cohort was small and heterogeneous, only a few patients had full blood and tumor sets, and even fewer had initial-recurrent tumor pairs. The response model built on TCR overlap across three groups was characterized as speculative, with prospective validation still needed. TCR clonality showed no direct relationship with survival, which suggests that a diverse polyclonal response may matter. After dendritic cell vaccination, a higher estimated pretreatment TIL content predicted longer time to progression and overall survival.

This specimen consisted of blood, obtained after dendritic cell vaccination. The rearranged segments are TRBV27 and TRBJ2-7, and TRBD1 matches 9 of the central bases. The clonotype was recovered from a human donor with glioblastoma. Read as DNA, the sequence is TGTGCCAGCAGGGGGACAGGGAATTTACCTAGCTCCTACGAGCAGTACTTC. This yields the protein CASRGTGNLPSSYEQYF.